One sample yielded the 5 T cell receptor beta chains listed below, sequenced in a study of identifying expanded T cells in peripheral blood. The protocol was immunoSEQ multiplex PCR, while the TCRdb copy is restricted to in-frame clones and leaves out a portion. This table holds 120,000 or so clones, roughly 80% found once. Sequencing was performed on blood. Receptors originate from a person aged 18 to 75 in good health.

In its sample, this clone was seen a few times. The chain joins TRBV25-1 to TRBJ1-1; D gene unclear. The CDR3 consists of 12 residues. From germline, CDR1 is MGHDK and CDR2 SYGVNS. The ends were cut back, 3 bases at V and 1 base at J, with 3 bases in the middle. The CDR3 reads CASSEGNTEAFF. CDR3 sequence (DNA): TGTGCCAGCAGTGAGGGGAACACTGAAGCTTTCTTT.

The V and J genes are TRBV5-6 and TRBJ2-5; tentative D call: TRBD2 (6 bases). V lost 1 base and J 2 bases, leaving 24 bases between the germline ends. Germline V gene lookup returns CDR1 SGHDT and CDR2 YYEEEE. The CDR3 totals 19 residues. The CDR3 protein is CASSLYPTLSAGPQETQYF. In nucleotides, the CDR3 is TGTGCCAGCAGCTTGTACCCTACCTTATCTGCGGGACCTCAAGAGACCCAGTACTTC.

The chain couples TRBV19 to TRBJ2-5, with 7 bases aligning to TRBD1. The J call is uncertain, as TRBJ2-7 better fits the DNA end. The CDR3 covers 15 residues. The germline V gene encodes CDR1 LNHDA and CDR2 SQIVND (reference sequence). This chain's CDR3 is CASSIGQGDGYEQYF. DNA for the CDR3: TGTGCCAGTAGTATAGGGCAGGGGGACGGCTACGAGCAGTACTTC.

The rearrangement links TRBV10-3 to TRBJ1-5; D is unresolved. Trimming removed 2 bases at V and 1 base at J, with 6 bases between. Germline V gene sequence: CDR1 ENHRY, CDR2 SYGVKD. The CDR3 loop spans 14 amino acids. CDR3 bases: TGTGCCATCAGTGAGCTAAGCAGCAATCAGCCCCAGCATTTT. Encoded protein: CAISELSSNQPQHF.

V and J are TRBV7-8 and TRBJ1-4; maybe TRBD1 (6 bases). There are 16 residues in the CDR3. The V end was cut by 5 bases, the J end by 4 bases, with 17 bases between. Germline V gives CDR1 SGHVS, CDR2 FQNEAQ. DNA for the CDR3: TGTGCCAGCAGCGCCAGACAGGCTGGGGGTAATGAAAAACTGTTTTTT. This encodes CASSARQAGGNEKLFF.